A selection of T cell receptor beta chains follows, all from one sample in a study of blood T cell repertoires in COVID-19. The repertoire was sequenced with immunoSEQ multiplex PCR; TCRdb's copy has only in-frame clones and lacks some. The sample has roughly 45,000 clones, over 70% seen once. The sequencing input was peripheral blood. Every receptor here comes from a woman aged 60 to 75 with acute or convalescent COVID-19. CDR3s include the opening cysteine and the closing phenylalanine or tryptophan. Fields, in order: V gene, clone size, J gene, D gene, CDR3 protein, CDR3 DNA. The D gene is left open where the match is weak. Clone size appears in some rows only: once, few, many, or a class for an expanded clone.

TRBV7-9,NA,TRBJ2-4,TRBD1,CASSLASGTGRNF,TGTGCCAGCAGCTTAGCTTCCGGGACAGGAAGGAACTTC
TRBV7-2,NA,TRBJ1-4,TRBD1,CASSMYRGSEKLFF,TGTGCCAGCAGCATGTACAGGGGGTCTGAAAAACTGTTTTTT
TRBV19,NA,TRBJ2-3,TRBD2,CASRSDRTSGADTQYF,TGTGCCAGTAGATCAGACCGGACTAGCGGGGCCGATACGCAGTATTTT
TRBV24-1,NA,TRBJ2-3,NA,CATSDLLRDSEDTDTQYF,TGTGCCACCAGTGATTTGTTACGGGACTCAGAAGACACAGATACGCAGTATTTT
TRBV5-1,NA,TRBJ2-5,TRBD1,CASSLAGQGQETQYF,TGCGCCAGCAGCTTGGCCGGACAGGGGCAAGAGACCCAGTACTTC
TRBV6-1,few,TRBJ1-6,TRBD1,CASSEGRVTGVSPLHF,TGTGCCAGCAGTGAAGGCCGAGTTACAGGGGTGTCACCCCTCCACTTT
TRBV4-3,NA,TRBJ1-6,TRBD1,CASSQGQGQGSSPLHF,TGCGCCAGCAGCCAAGGCCAGGGACAGGGTAGTTCACCCCTCCACTTT
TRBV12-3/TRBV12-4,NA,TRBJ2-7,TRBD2,CASTFSGGDEQYF,TGTGCCAGCACATTTTCGGGGGGTGACGAGCAGTACTTC
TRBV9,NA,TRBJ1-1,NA,CASSADRIEAFF,TGTGCCAGCAGCGCGGACAGAATTGAAGCTTTCTTT
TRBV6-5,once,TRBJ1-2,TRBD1,CASSPYDRGLYGYTF,TGTGCCAGCAGTCCGTACGACAGGGGGCTCTATGGCTACACCTTC
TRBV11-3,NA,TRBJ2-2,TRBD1,CASSIGQGVPGELFF,TGTGCCAGCAGCATAGGACAGGGAGTTCCCGGGGAGCTGTTTTTT
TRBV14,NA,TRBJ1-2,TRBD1,CASSQAQGAFGYTF,TGTGCCAGCAGCCAAGCTCAGGGGGCTTTTGGCTACACCTTC
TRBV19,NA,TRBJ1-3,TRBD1,CASSEGAAGNTIYF,TGTGCCAGTAGTGAGGGGGCGGCTGGAAACACCATATATTTT
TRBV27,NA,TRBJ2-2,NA,CASSFRHTGELFF,TGTGCCAGCAGTTTCAGGCACACCGGGGAGCTGTTTTTT
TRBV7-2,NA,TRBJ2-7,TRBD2,CASSLDSRGGREQYF,TGTGCCAGCAGCTTAGATTCGCGGGGGGGCAGAGAGCAGTACTTC
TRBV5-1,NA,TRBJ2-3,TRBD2,CASSFAGGQSDTQYF,TGCGCCAGCAGCTTTGCGGGGGGGCAGTCAGATACGCAGTATTTT
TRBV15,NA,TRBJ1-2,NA,CATSRDEQVDYGYTF,TGTGCCACCAGCAGAGATGAACAGGTCGACTATGGCTACACCTTC
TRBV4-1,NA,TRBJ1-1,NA,CASSQDPGWTEAFF,TGCGCCAGCAGCCAAGACCCCGGGTGGACTGAAGCTTTCTTT
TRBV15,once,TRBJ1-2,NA,CATRSRGGYGYTF,TGTGCCACCAGGTCCCGAGGGGGCTATGGCTACACCTTC
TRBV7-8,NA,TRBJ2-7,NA,CASSPGYEQYF,TGTGCCAGCAGCCCGGGATACGAGCAGTACTTC
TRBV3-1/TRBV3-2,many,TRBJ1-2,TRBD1,CASSQDPGGTNYGYTF,TGTGCCAGCAGCCAAGATCCAGGGGGGACTAACTATGGCTACACCTTC
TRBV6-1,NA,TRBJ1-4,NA,CASSDPGGPTNEKLFF,TGTGCCAGCAGTGACCCGGGGGGGCCAACTAATGAAAAACTGTTTTTT
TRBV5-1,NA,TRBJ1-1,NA,CASSLSVNTEAFF,TGCGCCAGCAGCTTATCTGTTAACACTGAAGCTTTCTTT
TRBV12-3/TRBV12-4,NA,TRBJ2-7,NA,CASSLRLTGQYF,TGTGCCAGCAGTCTCCGCCTCACGGGGCAGTACTTC
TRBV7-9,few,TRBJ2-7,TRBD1,CASSSPGTGNDEQYF,TGTGCCAGCAGCTCCCCCGGGACAGGTAACGACGAGCAGTACTTC
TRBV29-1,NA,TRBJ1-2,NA,CSARRRGREGYTF,TGCAGCGCCCGTCGGAGGGGACGAGAGGGCTACACCTTC
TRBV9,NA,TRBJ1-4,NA,CASSVGGYPEKLFF,TGTGCCAGCAGCGTAGGAGGCTACCCTGAAAAACTGTTTTTT
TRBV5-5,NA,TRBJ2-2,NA,CASSLGVAGITGELFF,TGTGCCAGCAGCTTGGGGGTAGCAGGGATCACCGGGGAGCTGTTTTTT
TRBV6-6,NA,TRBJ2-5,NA,CASSRAQTGEGQETQYF,TGTGCCAGCAGTCGCGCCCAAACGGGGGAAGGGCAAGAGACCCAGTACTTC
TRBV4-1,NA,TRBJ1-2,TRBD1,CASSQVGGQVNYGYTF,TGCGCCAGCAGCCAAGTTGGGGGACAGGTAAACTATGGCTACACCTTC
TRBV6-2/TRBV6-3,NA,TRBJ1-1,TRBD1,CASSYGDRDTEAFF,TGTGCCAGCAGTTACGGGGACAGGGACACTGAAGCTTTCTTT
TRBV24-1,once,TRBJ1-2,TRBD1,CATSDRQGADYGYTF,TGTGCCACCAGTGACCGACAGGGGGCGGACTATGGCTACACCTTC
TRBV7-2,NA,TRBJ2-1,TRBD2,CASSFGLAPNEQFF,TGTGCCAGCAGCTTCGGACTAGCTCCCAATGAGCAGTTCTTC
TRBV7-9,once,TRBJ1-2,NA,CASSRTETAAPYTF,TGTGCCAGCAGCCGAACGGAGACAGCAGCCCCCTACACCTTC
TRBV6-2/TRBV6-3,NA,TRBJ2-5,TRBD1,CASSTGQGLFQETQYF,TGTGCCAGCAGCACCGGACAGGGTCTCTTCCAAGAGACCCAGTACTTC
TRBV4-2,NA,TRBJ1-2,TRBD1,CASSQDHGEGQGSYGYTF,TGTGCCAGCAGCCAAGATCATGGTGAGGGACAGGGATCCTATGGCTACACCTTC
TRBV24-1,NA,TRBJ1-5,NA,CATGHGSNQPQHF,TGTGCCACGGGGCATGGTAGCAATCAGCCCCAGCATTTT
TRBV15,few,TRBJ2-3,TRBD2,CATRIAGDNTDTQYF,TGTGCCACCCGAATAGCGGGGGATAACACAGATACGCAGTATTTT
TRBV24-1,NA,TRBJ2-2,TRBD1,CATSGTGYPGELFF,TGTGCCACCAGTGGGACAGGGTACCCCGGGGAGCTGTTTTTT
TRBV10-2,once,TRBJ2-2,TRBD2,CASRTSGGGTGELFF,TGCGCCAGCAGGACTAGCGGGGGAGGCACCGGGGAGCTGTTTTTT
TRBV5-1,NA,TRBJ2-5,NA,CASSRVLSAVQETQYF,TGCGCCAGCAGCCGCGTACTTAGCGCGGTACAAGAGACCCAGTACTTC
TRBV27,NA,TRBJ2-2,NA,CASSLAPATGELFF,TGTGCCAGCAGTTTGGCCCCCGCCACCGGGGAGCTGTTTTTT
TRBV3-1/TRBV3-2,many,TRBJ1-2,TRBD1,CASSINVQGAGGYTF,TGTGCCAGCAGCATCAACGTCCAGGGGGCGGGCGGCTACACCTTC
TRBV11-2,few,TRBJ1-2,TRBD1,CASSLALDRGSGYTF,TGTGCCAGCAGCTTAGCCCTCGACAGGGGAAGTGGCTACACCTTC
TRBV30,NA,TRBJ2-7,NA,CAWSQGYEQYF,TGTGCCTGGAGTCAGGGCTACGAGCAGTACTTC
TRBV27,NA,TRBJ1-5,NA,CASSPKPSGNQPQHF,TGTGCCAGCAGCCCTAAACCCTCAGGGAATCAGCCCCAGCATTTT
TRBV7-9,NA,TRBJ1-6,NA,CASSVVVGGESYNSPLHF,TGTGCCAGCAGCGTCGTGGTCGGGGGGGAATCCTATAATTCACCCCTCCACTTT
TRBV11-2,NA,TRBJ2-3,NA,CASSFVGRDTQYF,TGTGCCAGCAGCTTCGTGGGGCGCGATACGCAGTATTTT